This T cell receptor (beta chain) was obtained from a study of blood T cell repertoires in COVID-19. Study at large: The United States, Italy and Spain supplied acute and convalescent COVID-19 samples.

The germline CDR1 and CDR2 sequences are SEHNR and FQNEAQ (reference sequence). The V end was cut by 5 bases, the J end by 4 bases, with 14 bases between. There are 14 residues in the CDR3. The repertoire was sequenced with immunoSEQ multiplex PCR; TCRdb's copy has only in-frame clones and lacks some. Of 100,000 or so clones listed, around 93% were seen once; the top ten hold approximately 2.2%. This TCR was recovered from a human donor with active COVID-19. The donor label of this sample is uncertain. Sequenced sample: peripheral blood. J is TRBJ1-2 and V is TRBV7-9; tentatively, D is TRBD1 (6 bases). The DNA for the CDR3 is TGTGCCAGCAGCACCCAAGGGGACACCTATGGCTACACCTTC. Translating it yields CASSTQGDTYGYTF.